This T cell receptor (beta chain) originates from a study of blood T cell repertoires in COVID-19. As for the study in general: COVID-19 samples from acute and convalescent phases originated in the United States, Italy and Spain.

In the original analysis: By means of reference gene primer amplification, nucleated cell counts were estimated. This table comes from immunoSEQ multiplex PCR, and its TCRdb copy is limited to in-frame clones, with some not included. Clonal size and the V and J genes are those of that table, whereas D and trimming came from the DNA. In the table there are roughly 260,000 clones, roughly nine tenths of which are singletons. This receptor was taken from a human donor in a cohort exposed to, infected with or recovered from COVID-19 (not recorded which). The donor label of this sample is uncertain. The sample consisted of PBMCs or T cells enriched from blood (not recorded which).

CDR3: CASSPRTGGYGYTF. The CDR3 DNA is TGTGCCAGCAGCCCTAGGACAGGAGGTTATGGCTACACCTTC. The chain uses TRBV5-5 and TRBJ1-2; 7 positions match TRBD1. This CDR3 has 14 residues. Germline V CDR1 and CDR2: SGHKS, YYEKEE (reference sequence). V dropped 4 bases and J dropped 5; count of bases not matched to a gene: 8.